This T cell receptor (beta chain) derives from a study of cytomegalovirus exposure and HLA in healthy donors. The PCR made use of 60 Vbeta and 13 Jbeta primers. Produced via immunoSEQ multiplex PCR; TCRdb's table is partial and in-frame only. The data show over 200,000 clones, 77% seen once. The CDR3 is 16 amino acids. Per the germline V gene, CDR1 is MGHRA and CDR2 is YSYEKL. V was cut by 2 bases and J by 2 bases, with 13 bases left in between. The sample taken for sequencing was PBMCs. This chain connects TRBV4-1 to TRBJ2-1, with D possibly TRBD1 on 6 matching bases. This TCR came from a woman between 55 and 75 years old in good health and CMV-seropositive. The chain's CDR3 is CASSQSDGTPYNEQFF. CDR3 DNA sequence: TGCGCCAGCAGCCAATCAGACGGGACACCCTACAATGAGCAGTTCTTC.